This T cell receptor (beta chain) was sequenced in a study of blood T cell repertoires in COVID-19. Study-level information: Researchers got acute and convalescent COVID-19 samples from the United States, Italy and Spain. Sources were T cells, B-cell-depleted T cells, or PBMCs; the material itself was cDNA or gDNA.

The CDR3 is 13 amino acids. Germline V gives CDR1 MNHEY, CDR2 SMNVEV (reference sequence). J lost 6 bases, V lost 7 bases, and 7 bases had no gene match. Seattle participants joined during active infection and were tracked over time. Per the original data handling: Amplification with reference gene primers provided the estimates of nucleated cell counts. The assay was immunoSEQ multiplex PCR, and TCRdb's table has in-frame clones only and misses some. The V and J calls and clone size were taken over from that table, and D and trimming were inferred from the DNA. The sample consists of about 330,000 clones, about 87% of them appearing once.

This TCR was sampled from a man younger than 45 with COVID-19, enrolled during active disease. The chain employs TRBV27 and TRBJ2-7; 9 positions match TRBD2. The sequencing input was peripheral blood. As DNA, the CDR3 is TGTGCCAGCATTAGGCGGGAGGGAGGCGAGCAGTACTTC. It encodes CASIRREGGEQYF.